This TCR beta chain was sequenced during a study of neoadjuvant nivolumab and ipilimumab in lung cancer. General study results and limits: TCR clonality did not significantly correlate with pathologic tumor regression. From pretherapy to surgery, tumor richness and clonality rose with dual therapy. TCR richness and clonality were higher in tumors than adjacent uninvolved lung.

With 5 bases removed from V and 3 bases from J, the gap between germline ends came to 8 bases. Looked up from germline, CDR1 is MDHEN and CDR2 is SYDVKM. There are 12 residues in the CDR3. Notes on this clone: What it binds is unknown.

Method: immunoSEQ multiplex PCR; TCRdb's copy keeps in-frame clones and lacks some. The repertoire holds about 19,000 clones, with over 80% as singletons. This TCR derives from an adult with non-small cell lung cancer. The source material was peripheral blood, sampled before neoadjuvant nivolumab, alone or with ipilimumab. This rearrangement joins TRBV28 to TRBJ2-7; D gene unclear. CDR3 sequence (DNA): TGTGCCAGCAGTATCAGTAACTACGAGCAGTACTTC. Protein sequence: CASSISNYEQYF.